The source of this T cell receptor beta chain is a study of siplizumab effects on memory and regulatory T cells. Whole-study findings and limits: Unstimulated subsets were the mapping target of only a minor fraction of alloreactive clones. In siplizumab conditions, mappable alloreactive CD4+ clones averaged around 69% Treg-derived, against approximately 27% in controls.

The V gene lost 1 base and the J gene lost 6 bases, with 12 bases spanning the gap. The CDR3 is made up of 14 amino acids. Germline V lookup: CDR1 SEHNR, CDR2 FQNEAQ (reference sequence). Turning to this clone: What it binds is unknown.

Some clones are missing from TCRdb's copy, which holds only in-frame ones; the method was immunoSEQ multiplex PCR. The sample contains about 50,000 clones, over 90% of which appear only once. The sample consisted of CD8+ T cells sorted from blood. The chain has TRBV7-9 and TRBJ1-2; D possibly corresponds to TRBD1 (6 bases). The clonotype originates from a human donor in good health. The CDR3 nucleotides read TGTGCCAGCAGCTTAGTGGGGGGCGCGAATGGCTACACCTTC. The encoded protein is CASSLVGGANGYTF.